This TCR beta chain was captured in a study of blood T cell repertoires in COVID-19. At the level of the study: Spain, Italy and the United States supplied samples that represented acute and convalescent COVID-19.

During active infection, Seattle patients enrolled and were then monitored through disease. Germline CDR1 and CDR2: SGHRS and YFSETQ. J gave up 2 bases and V 1 base, and 5 bases lay outside the gene matches. This CDR3 spans 15 amino acids. Per the original methods: The authors estimated nucleated cell counts from reference gene primer amplification. Repertoires were generated with immunoSEQ multiplex PCR, while TCRdb's copy carries only in-frame clones and drops some. The V and J calls and clone size were taken over from that table, and D and trimming were inferred from the DNA. The table has approximately 140,000 clones, 88% seen once.

The sample was peripheral blood. The chain employs TRBV5-1 and TRBJ2-7; 8 bases line up with TRBD2. This TCR came from a human donor with COVID-19, enrolled during active disease. The donor label of this sample is uncertain. CDR3 sequence: CASSLRAGATYEQYF. CDR3 bases: TGCGCCAGCAGCTTGAGAGCGGGGGCCACCTACGAGCAGTACTTC.